The 12 T cell receptor beta chains below were found in one sample sequenced in a study of memory CD4+ T cells and cytomegalovirus serostatus. Single viable CD3+CD4+CD8-CD45RO+ cells were sorted as the memory CD4+ T cells. Sequencing used immunoSEQ multiplex PCR; TCRdb keeps in-frame clones, though not all of them. This table has tens of thousands of clones, over 70% appearing once. The sequencing sample was made of memory CD4+ T cells from blood. Source of these receptors: an adult in good health and CMV-seropositive.

The V and J genes are TRBV28 and TRBJ1-4; D ambiguous. CDR1 MDHEN and CDR2 SYDVKM come from the germline V gene. V lost 5 bases and J lost 8, with 21 bases in between. The CDR3 runs 16 residues. CDR3 bases: TGTGCCAGCAGTCTTAATCCGGACGGCCTGGGGGAAAAACTGTTTTTT. Its translation is CASSLNPDGLGEKLFF.

The V gene is TRBV12-5, the J gene TRBJ2-1; TRBD1 matches 9 bases. Trimming removed 6 bases from V and 8 bases from J; junction bases left unmatched: 11. Germline V gene data show CDR1 as LGHNT and CDR2 as FRNRAP. CDR3 length: 15 amino acids. The CDR3 coding sequence is TGTGCTAGTGGCATCTCCGGGACAGGGAAGGATGAGCAGTTCTTC. Protein: CASGISGTGKDEQFF.

The chain has TRBV7-8 and TRBJ2-3; 10 bases agree with TRBD2. The ends lost 3 bases at V and 4 bases at J; junction bases unmatched: 7. The germline V gene encodes CDR1 SGHVS and CDR2 FQNEAQ. The length of the CDR3 is 16 residues. The CDR3: CASSFQAGGRADTQYF. The CDR3 coding sequence is TGTGCCAGCAGCTTTCAAGCGGGAGGGCGCGCAGATACGCAGTATTTT.

V and J are TRBV7-2 and TRBJ1-1; D may be TRBD1 (6 bases). This CDR3 spans 14 amino acids. The germline CDR1 and CDR2 sequences are SGHTA and FQGNSA. V lost 4 bases and J 4 bases, leaving 13 bases between the germline ends. CDR3 coding DNA: TGTGCCAGCAGCTCGACAGGCGGGACCACTGAAGCTTTCTTT. Translation: CASSSTGGTTEAFF. The full variable domain, its missing parts supplied by reference TRBV7-2 and TRBJ1-1, is GAGVSQSPSNKVTEKGKDVELRCDPISGHTALYWYRQSLGQGLEFLIYFQGNSAPDKSGLPSDRFSAERTGGSVSTLTIQRTQQEDSAVYLCASSSTGGTTEAFFGQGTRLTVV.

The chain recombines TRBV5-3 with TRBJ2-4; 8 nucleotides align to TRBD1. TRBV5-3 is an ORF; its function is uncertain. The CDR3 totals 13 residues. This chain's CDR3 is CATQGAHKNIQYF. As DNA, the CDR3 is TGTGCTACCCAGGGGGCGCACAAAAACATTCAGTACTTC.

V is TRBV4-1 and J is TRBJ2-2, with TRBD1 as a possible D gene (6 bases). Germline assignment: CDR1 MGHRA and CDR2 YSYEKL. With 1 base removed from V and 6 bases from J, the gap between germline ends came to 21 bases. The CDR3 totals 18 residues. The CDR3 nucleotides are TGCGCCAGCAGCCAAGGCTATGGACGGACAGTAACCTCCGGGGAGCTGTTTTTT. Translating gives CASSQGYGRTVTSGELFF.

There are a few counts of this clone. The CDR3 nucleotides are TGTGCCAGTAGCGGCTACACTGAAGCTTTCTTT. Protein sequence: CASSGYTEAFF. The chain links TRBV19 to TRBJ1-1; D uncertain. The germline CDR1 and CDR2 sequences are LNHDA and SQIVND (reference sequence). Trimming removed 6 bases from V and 3 bases from J, with 5 bases in between. The CDR3 runs to 11 residues.

This clone occurred a few times. The rearrangement uses TRBV2 and TRBJ2-5, with 8 bases aligning to TRBD1. The trim removed 4 bases at V and 2 bases at J, leaving 6 bases unmatched. CDR3 size: 15 residues. Per germline, CDR1 SNHLY and CDR2 FYNNEI. For the CDR3, the DNA is TGTGCCAGCAGTGGAGACAGGGGCGGTCAAGAGACCCAGTACTTC. Translation: CASSGDRGGQETQYF.

J is TRBJ1-5 and V is TRBV18; TRBD1 might be the D (5 bases). The CDR3 has 14 residues. V gave up 5 bases and J gave up 3 bases, with 11 bases separating them. Germline CDR1 reads KGHSH; CDR2 reads LQKENI. The CDR3 spells CASSEGRSNQPQHF. The CDR3 DNA is TGTGCCAGCTCAGAGGGGCGCTCCAATCAGCCCCAGCATTTT.

By share of the sample, this clone is medium-sized (0.01 to 0.1%). The V call is TRBV28, the J call TRBJ1-2; weak D call: TRBD1 (6 bases). CDR1 MDHEN and CDR2 SYDVKM come from the germline V gene. Between the trimmed V and J ends, which lost 5 bases and 4 bases, there was a span of 14 bases. CDR3 length: 14 residues. The DNA of the CDR3 is TGTGCCAGCAGTCAGTCCACGGACAGCTATGGCTACACCTTC. Translation: CASSQSTDSYGYTF.

The chain recombines TRBV11-2 with TRBJ1-1, with 7 nucleotides matching TRBD1. The germline V gene encodes CDR1 SGHAT and CDR2 FQNNGV. The CDR3 is made up of 14 amino acids. V trimming: 2 bases; J trimming: 8 bases; junction bases outside the gene matches: 8. The CDR3 sequence is CASSLYGTVQEAFF. In DNA, the CDR3 is TGTGCCAGCAGCTTATACGGGACAGTCCAAGAAGCTTTCTTT.

CDR3 in DNA: TGCGCCAGCAGCTTGGAGGGGAAGAATGACATTCAGTACTTC. It is translated as CASSLEGKNDIQYF. This chain joins TRBV5-1 and TRBJ2-4; perhaps TRBD1 as D (5 bases). CDR1 and CDR2 from the germline V gene are SGHRS and YFSETQ. Trimming pared 0 bases from V and 8 bases from J, leaving 12 bases between. CDR3 length equals 14 residues.